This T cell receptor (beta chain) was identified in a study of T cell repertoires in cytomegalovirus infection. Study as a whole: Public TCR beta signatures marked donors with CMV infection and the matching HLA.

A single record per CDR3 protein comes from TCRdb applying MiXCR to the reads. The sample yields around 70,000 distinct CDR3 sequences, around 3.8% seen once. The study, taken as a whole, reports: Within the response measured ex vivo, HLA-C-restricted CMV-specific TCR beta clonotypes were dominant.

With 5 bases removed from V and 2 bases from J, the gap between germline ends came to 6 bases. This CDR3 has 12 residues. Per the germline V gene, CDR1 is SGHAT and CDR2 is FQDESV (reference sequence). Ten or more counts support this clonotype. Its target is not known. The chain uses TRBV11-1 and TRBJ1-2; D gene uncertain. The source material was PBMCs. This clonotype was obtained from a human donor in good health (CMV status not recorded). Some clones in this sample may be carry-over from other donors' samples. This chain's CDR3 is CASSRENYGYTF. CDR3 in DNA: TGTGCCAGCAGCCGTGAGAACTATGGCTACACCTTC.